This record covers a single T cell receptor (beta chain). The target antigen is unknown. The data were obtained in a study of immune cell composition in non-small cell lung cancer. Study-wide findings and caveats: Tumour-reactive clones were not shown to match dominant in vivo tumour clones. Lung squamous cell carcinoma tumours had significantly higher top 10 clone scores and productive clonality than lung adenocarcinoma. About four fifths of squamous and 30% to 35% of adenocarcinoma cases had tumour-associated clones >0.5%.

DNA was extracted from unsorted cell suspensions stored frozen. Unmatched junction bases numbered 12, after V lost 5 bases and J lost 3 bases. Germline values: CDR1 SGHAT, CDR2 FQNNGV. CDR3 length equals 17 residues. TCRdb keeps only in-frame clones here, not all; method: immunoSEQ multiplex PCR. Found here are over 2,500 clones, around 74% of them singletons; the top ten hold 15% to 20%. This receptor was identified in a human donor with non-small cell lung cancer. The source material was lung tumor tissue. The chain employs TRBV11-2 and TRBJ2-2; 7 bases line up with TRBD1. The CDR3 nucleotides read TGTGCCAGCAGCCAAAACGCACCGGGACAGTACACCGGGGAGCTGTTTTTT. This codes for CASSQNAPGQYTGELFF. Filled out from reference TRBV11-2 and TRBJ2-2, the complete variable domain reads EAGVAQSPRYKIIEKRQSVAFWCNPISGHATLYWYQQILGQGPKLLIQFQNNGVVDDSQLPKDRFSAERLKGVDSTLKIQPAKLEDSAVYLCASSQNAPGQYTGELFFGEGSRLTVL.